This T cell receptor (beta chain) was observed in a study of lymphopenia after photon versus proton radiotherapy. This CDR3 comprises 14 residues. Per the germline V gene, CDR1 is SGHVS and CDR2 is FQNEAQ. J gave up 4 bases and V 3 bases, and 5 bases lay outside the gene matches. Study-wide findings and caveats: After lymphocyte nadir, photon-treated repertoires showed oligoclonal expansion, especially CD8+ Temra. Survival link was tested only in deceased patients; proton benefit remains a possibility. Photon-treated patients lost naive T cells and TCR diversity; proton-treated stayed stable.

Notes on this clone: Antigen unknown.

Generated by immunoSEQ multiplex PCR, the TCRdb table keeps only in-frame clones and is missing some. The table includes roughly 42,000 clones, 65% to 90% detected once. Sample: peripheral blood, taken from a patient treated with photon-based radiotherapy. The source of this sequence is a middle-aged man with gastric cancer. V gene TRBV7-8 combines with J gene TRBJ1-1; 7 nucleotides align to TRBD1. CDR3 residues: CASSFSQGRTEAFF. The CDR3, as DNA: TGTGCCAGCAGCTTTTCACAGGGGCGCACTGAAGCTTTCTTT. The full variable domain, completed using reference TRBV7-8 and TRBJ1-1, is GAGVSQSPRYKVAKRGQDVALRCDPISGHVSLFWYQQALGQGPEFLTYFQNEAQLDKSGLPSDRFFAERPEGSVSTLKIQRTQQEDSAVYLCASSFSQGRTEAFFGQGTRLTVV.